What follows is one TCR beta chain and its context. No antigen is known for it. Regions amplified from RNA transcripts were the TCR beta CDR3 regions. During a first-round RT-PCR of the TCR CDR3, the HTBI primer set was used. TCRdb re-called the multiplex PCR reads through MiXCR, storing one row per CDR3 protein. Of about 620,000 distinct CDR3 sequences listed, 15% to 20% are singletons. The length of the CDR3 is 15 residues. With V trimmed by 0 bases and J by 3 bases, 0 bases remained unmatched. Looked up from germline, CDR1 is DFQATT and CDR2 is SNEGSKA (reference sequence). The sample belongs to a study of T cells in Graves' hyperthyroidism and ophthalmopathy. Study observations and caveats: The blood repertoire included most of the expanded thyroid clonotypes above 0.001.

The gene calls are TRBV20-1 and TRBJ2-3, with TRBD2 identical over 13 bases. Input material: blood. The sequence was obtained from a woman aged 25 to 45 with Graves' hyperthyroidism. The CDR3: CSARELAGGTDTQYF. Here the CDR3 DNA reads TGCAGTGCTAGAGAACTAGCGGGAGGGACAGATACGCAGTATTTT.